A selection of T cell receptor beta chains follows, all from one sample in a study of cytomegalovirus exposure and HLA in healthy donors. The method was immunoSEQ multiplex PCR; TCRdb's version includes in-frame clones alone and lacks a portion of them. The table shows about 64,000 clones, with around 77% occurring only once. The sequencing sample was made of PBMCs. These receptors all come from a male donor in good health and CMV-seropositive. Both conserved end residues are part of each CDR3. A D gene is named only where the DNA matches it firmly. Part of the rows lack a size; the others show once, few, many or a class for expanded clones.

J	D	V	size	CDR3	DNA
TRBJ1-1	TRBD1	TRBV19	-	CASSIGGTANTEAFF	TGTGCCAGTAGTATAGGGGGGACAGCGAACACTGAAGCTTTCTTT
TRBJ1-2	-	TRBV9	-	CASSVGSGATSWGYTF	TGTGCCAGCAGCGTAGGGTCTGGGGCCACCTCATGGGGCTACACCTTC
TRBJ2-1	TRBD2	TRBV4-2	-	CASSQGGSGGVDEQFF	TGTGCCAGCAGCCAGGGTGGGAGCGGGGGGGTAGATGAGCAGTTCTTC
TRBJ1-1	-	TRBV15	-	CATSRSGGTEAFF	TGTGCCACCAGCAGATCTGGGGGGACTGAAGCTTTCTTT
TRBJ2-5	-	TRBV28	-	CASSWGQGFGTQYF	TGTGCCAGCAGTTGGGGGCAAGGGTTCGGGACCCAGTACTTC
TRBJ2-7	TRBD2	TRBV2	-	CASSSEAGLALHEQYF	TGTGCCAGCAGTTCCGAGGCCGGACTAGCGTTACACGAGCAGTACTTC
TRBJ1-1	-	TRBV6-5	-	CASSYGNRASYTEAFF	TGTGCCAGCAGTTACGGAAACAGGGCCTCCTACACTGAAGCTTTCTTT
TRBJ2-5	TRBD2	TRBV7-9	once	CASRPAGLAQETQYF	TGTGCCAGCAGGCCGGCAGGACTAGCCCAAGAGACCCAGTACTTC
TRBJ2-1	TRBD1	TRBV19	-	CASSTRQGPRYNEQFF	TGTGCCAGTAGTACCAGACAGGGACCAAGATACAATGAGCAGTTCTTC
TRBJ1-1	TRBD1	TRBV18	-	CASSPRAGGRDTEAFF	TGTGCCAGCTCACCACGGGCAGGGGGCCGGGACACTGAAGCTTTCTTT